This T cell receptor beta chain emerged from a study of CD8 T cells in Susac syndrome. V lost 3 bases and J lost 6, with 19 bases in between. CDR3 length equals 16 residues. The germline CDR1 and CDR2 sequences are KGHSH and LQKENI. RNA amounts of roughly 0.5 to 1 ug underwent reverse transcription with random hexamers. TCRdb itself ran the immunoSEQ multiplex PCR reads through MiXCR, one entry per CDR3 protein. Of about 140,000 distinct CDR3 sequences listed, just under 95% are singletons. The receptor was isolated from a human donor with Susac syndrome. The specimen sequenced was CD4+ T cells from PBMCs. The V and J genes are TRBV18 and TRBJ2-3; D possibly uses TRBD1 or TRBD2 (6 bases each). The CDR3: CASSPVGGPGGDTQYF. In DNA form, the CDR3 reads TGTGCCAGCTCACCGGTCGGGGGCCCCGGAGGTGATACGCAGTATTTT.